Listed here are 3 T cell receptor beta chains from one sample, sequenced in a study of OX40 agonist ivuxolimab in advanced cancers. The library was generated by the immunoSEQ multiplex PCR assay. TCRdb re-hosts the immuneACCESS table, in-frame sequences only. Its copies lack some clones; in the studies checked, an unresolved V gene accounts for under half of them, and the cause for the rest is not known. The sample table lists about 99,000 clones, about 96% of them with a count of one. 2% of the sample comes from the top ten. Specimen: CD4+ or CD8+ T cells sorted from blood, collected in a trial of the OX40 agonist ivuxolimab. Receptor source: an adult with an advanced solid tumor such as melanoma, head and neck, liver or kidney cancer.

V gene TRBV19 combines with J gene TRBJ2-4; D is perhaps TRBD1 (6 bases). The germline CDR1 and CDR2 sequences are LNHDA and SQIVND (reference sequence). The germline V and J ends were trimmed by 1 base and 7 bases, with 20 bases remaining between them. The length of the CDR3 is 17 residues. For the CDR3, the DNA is TGTGCCAGTAGTATAGCCAAGAACAGGGTGATAGGGAACATTCAGTACTTC. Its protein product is CASSIAKNRVIGNIQYF.

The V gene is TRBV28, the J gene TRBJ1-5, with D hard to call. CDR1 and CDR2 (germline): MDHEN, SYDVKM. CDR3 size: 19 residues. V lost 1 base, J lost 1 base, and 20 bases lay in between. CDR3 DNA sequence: TGTGCCAGCAGTTTATTACGTTCACCCAGCCCCTACAGCAATCAGCCCCAGCATTTT. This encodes CASSLLRSPSPYSNQPQHF.

CDR3 in amino acids: CASSLDGLGYEQYF. Here the CDR3 DNA reads TGCGCCAGCAGCTTGGATGGATTGGGGTACGAGCAGTACTTC. The rearrangement joins TRBV5-1 to TRBJ2-7; D is uncertain. This CDR3 is built from 14 residues. Between the trimmed V and J ends, which lost 0 bases and 4 bases, there was a span of 11 bases. Germline values: CDR1 SGHRS, CDR2 YFSETQ.